The clone carrying this TCR beta chain was seen more than once but under ten times. Its antigen remains unidentified. This entry belongs to a study of blood T cells in healthy people across ages. Broader study findings: Higher diversity, along with more naive CD4+ cells, distinguished long-lived donors from aged donors. In older individuals, TCR beta diversity per million T cells was lower, falling roughly linearly with age.

V lost 0 bases to trimming and J lost 1 base; unmatched junction nucleotides: 7. The CDR3 runs 18 residues. The amount of total RNA extracted per sample was at least 6 micrograms. A J-beta primer mix and a sample-barcoded 5' primer were used in a second PCR of about 7 to 12 cycles. From each sample, at least 3 million paired-end reads containing CDR3 were obtained. MiXCR was run by TCRdb on the 5' RACE reads, yielding one entry per CDR3 protein. The table shows roughly 1.6 million distinct CDR3 sequences, with around 36% occurring only once. This clonotype was sampled from a woman in her twenties or thirties in good health. This rearrangement joins TRBV6-7 to TRBJ2-3, with 10 bases aligning to TRBD2. TRBV6-7 is an ORF for which the function is uncertain. What was sequenced was blood. CDR3 DNA: TGTGCCAGCAGTTACTCAGAAGGACTAGCGGTAGGCACAGATACGCAGTATTTT. Residues: CASSYSEGLAVGTDTQYF.